The clone carrying this TCR beta chain was seen only a few times. Its antigen is currently unknown. Using CD45RO/CCR7/CD25/CD127/CD95/CD27, CD4+ naive, central memory, regulatory and stem cell-like memory cells were sorted. Each population that was sorted was more than 95% pure. This entry is derived from a study of beta chain features in type 1 diabetes. The study, taken as a whole, reports: TCRB CDR3 length was moderately but significantly reduced in all four CD4+ subsets of Type 1 diabetes patients. VDJ junctions from patients with type 1 diabetes contained fewer insertions and more deletions.

The authors reverse transcribed all of the isolated RNA, so sequencing captured expressed TCRB transcripts. TCRdb's copy holds only in-frame clones and misses some; the assay was immunoSEQ multiplex PCR. Of around 160,000 clones in the sample, under 60% were seen once. The receptor was derived from a man in his late teens or twenties in good health. The material sequenced was Tregs from blood.

The CDR3 DNA is TGTGCCAGCTCACCTAGGACAGGATGGATGAACACTGAAGCTTTCTTT. This gives the protein CASSPRTGWMNTEAFF. The chain employs TRBV18 and TRBJ1-1; TRBD1 matches 7 bases. Germline V lookup: CDR1 KGHSH, CDR2 LQKENI. The CDR3 length is 16 residues. The V gene end was trimmed by 3 bases and the J gene end by 0 bases; junction bases not matched to a gene: 7.